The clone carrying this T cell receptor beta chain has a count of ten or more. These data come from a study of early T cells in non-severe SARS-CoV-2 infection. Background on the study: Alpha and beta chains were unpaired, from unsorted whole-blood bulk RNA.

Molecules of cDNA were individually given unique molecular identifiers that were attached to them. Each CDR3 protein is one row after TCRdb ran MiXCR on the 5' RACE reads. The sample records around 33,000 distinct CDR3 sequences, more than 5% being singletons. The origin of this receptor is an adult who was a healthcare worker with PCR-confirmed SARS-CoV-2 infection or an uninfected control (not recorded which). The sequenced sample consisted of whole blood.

CDR3 residues: CASSPGRGNEQFF. The CDR3, as DNA: TGCGCCAGCAGCCCAGGTCGGGGCAATGAGCAGTTCTTC. The chain has TRBV4-1 and TRBJ2-1, with D perhaps matching TRBD2 (5 bases). The germline gives CDR1 MGHRA, CDR2 YSYEKL. V gave up 4 bases and J gave up 6 bases, with 10 bases separating them. The CDR3 is 13 amino acids.